This T cell receptor (beta chain) was identified during a study of blood T cell repertoires in COVID-19. Original methodology: Amplified reference gene primers provided the basis for estimating nucleated cell counts. TCRdb keeps only in-frame clones here, not all; method: immunoSEQ multiplex PCR. For V, J and clone size, that table is used; D and trimming come from the DNA. This sample carries around 270,000 clones, approximately 90% of them seen once, and the ten largest clones take approximately 0.84%. V lost 3 bases, J lost 0 bases, and 7 bases lay in between. The germline CDR1 and CDR2 sequences are SGHTA and FQGTGA. This CDR3 comprises 14 residues.

The receptor comes from a man under 40 with acute or convalescent COVID-19. Sequencing input: peripheral blood. The chain is built from TRBV7-3 and TRBJ2-3, with a tentative D call TRBD2 (6 bases). CDR3 nucleotides: TGTGCCAGCAGCTTCGGGACTAGCACAGATACGCAGTATTTT. Translated: CASSFGTSTDTQYF.